A single TCR beta chain is shown here with its context. These data come from a study of shared clonotypes between healthy human individuals. It was CD45RO-negative cells, positively selected for CCR7, that made up naive CD8 cells, with terminally differentiated effector memory CD45RA+ cells excluded. Adult Caucasians living in Nashville, Tennessee made up all of the donors. Data came from immunoSEQ multiplex PCR; TCRdb stores just in-frame clones and leaves some out. Of about 2,200,000 clones in the sample, around 93% are singletons; the top ten hold 1.7%. The V end lost 1 base, the J end lost 1 base, and 16 bases lay between the germline ends. The germline gives CDR1 SGHVS, CDR2 FNYEAQ. This CDR3 contains 17 residues.

Sequencing was performed on naive CD8+ T cells from PBMCs. The V gene is TRBV7-6, the J gene TRBJ1-1; a possible D gene is TRBD1 (6 bases). This TCR was sampled from a man aged 18 to 35 in good health. Some clones in this sample may be carry-over from other donors' samples. As DNA, the CDR3 is TGTGCCAGCAGCTTAGATAGGGGGGGCTTGTCGAACACTGAAGCTTTCTTT. Its translation is CASSLDRGGLSNTEAFF.